This entry describes one T cell receptor beta chain. Its specificity is unknown. Gene names follow the mouse nomenclature. The read terminates 1 residue before the CDR3 end, so the remaining end is supplied by the germline J gene. The sample is drawn from a study of tissue T cells after allogeneic stem cell transplantation. Study findings and constraints: Shared clones across patients were few; motif clustering revealed tissue-specific shared signatures.

Assay: immunoSEQ multiplex PCR; the TCRdb copy retains only in-frame clones and omits some. The sample carries about 9,000 clones, around a third recorded once. Time point: mouse harvest day 14 after allogeneic transplant. Each mouse received 10^7 T-cell-depleted marrow cells plus 10^6 splenic CD5+ T cells by tail vein. Looked up from germline, CDR1 is KGHPV and CDR2 is FQNQEV (reference sequence). The CDR3 spans 14 residues. Trimming took 2 bases from V and 8 from J; bases not matched to a gene: 0. Sequences were obtained from skin. This clonotype was obtained from a female BALB/c mouse given C57BL/6 T cells with graft-versus-host disease after an allogeneic hematopoietic cell transplant. The chain recombines TRBV26 with TRBJ1-6; 10 bases are shared with TRBD1. TRBJ1-6 has ORF status, its function being uncertain. Incomplete CDR3 DNA: TGTGCCAGCAGTCTGGGGACAGGGGATTCGCCCCTCTAC. Its translation: CASSLGTGDSPLY. The whole CDR3 sequence is CASSLGTGDSPLYF.